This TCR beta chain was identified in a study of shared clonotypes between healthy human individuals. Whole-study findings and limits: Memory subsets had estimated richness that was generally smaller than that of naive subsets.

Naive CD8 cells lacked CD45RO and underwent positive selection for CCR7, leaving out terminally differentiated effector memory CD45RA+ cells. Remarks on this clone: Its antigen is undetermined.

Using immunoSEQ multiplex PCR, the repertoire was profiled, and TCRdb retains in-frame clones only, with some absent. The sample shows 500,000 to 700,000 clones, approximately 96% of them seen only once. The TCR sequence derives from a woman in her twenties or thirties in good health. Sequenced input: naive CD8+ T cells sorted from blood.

The CDR3 reads CASSLVRGEGDFF. CDR3 DNA: TGTGCCAGCAGTTTGGTTAGGGGGGAAGGTGATTTCTTT. J is TRBJ1-1 and V is TRBV28; D may be TRBD1 (6 bases). In germline, CDR1 is MDHEN, CDR2 SYDVKM. With 3 bases removed from V and 13 bases from J, the gap between germline ends came to 18 bases. This CDR3 has 13 amino acids. The full variable domain, with the rest looked up from reference TRBV28 and TRBJ1-1, is DVKVTQSSRYLVKRTGEKVFLECVQDMDHENMFWYRQDPGLGLRLIYFSYDVKMKEKGDIPEGYSVSREKKERFSLILESASTNQTSMYLCASSLVRGEGDFFGQGTRLTVV.